A selection of T cell receptor beta chains follows, all from one sample in a study of T cells after yellow fever vaccination. TCRdb re-analysed the 5' RACE reads in MiXCR, keeping a single row per CDR3 protein. The sample holds more than 300,000 distinct CDR3 sequences, 9.5% to 12% seen once. The specimen was CD4+ T cells sorted from PBMCs, collected 45 days after the yellow fever booster vaccination. The source of these receptors is a man aged 18 to 30 who received the YFV17D yellow fever vaccine. Both conserved end residues are part of each CDR3. D genes are given only for firm matches.

.	11	TRBV2	TRBJ2-7	CASSDLGEQYF
.	13	TRBV7-9	TRBJ2-5	CASSRSPGETQYF
.	13	TRBV5-8	TRBJ1-5	CASSARVNQPQHF
TRBD2	13	TRBV20-1	TRBJ2-1	CSASGGAYNEQFF
.	14	TRBV5-1	TRBJ2-1	CASSLDQRYNEQFF
TRBD2	15	TRBV4-3	TRBJ2-1	CASSHSAGGYNEQFF
.	13	TRBV5-5	TRBJ1-2	CASSEDSFSGYTF
.	15	TRBV5-1	TRBJ1-6	CASSLIVLWNSPLHF
.	14	TRBV5-6	TRBJ2-5	CASSSRRGRETQYF
TRBD1	15	TRBV27	TRBJ2-3	CASSSPFDRADTQYF
TRBD1	14	TRBV6-6	TRBJ2-5	CASSPATGEETQYF
TRBD1	15	TRBV5-1	TRBJ1-6	CASSSGTGGDSPLHF
.	10	TRBV6-6	TRBJ1-1	CASSYTEAFF
.	14	TRBV7-2	TRBJ1-6	CASSLVRSNSPLHF
TRBD2	15	TRBV2	TRBJ2-1	CASSAVAGGYNEQFF
.	14	TRBV6-2/TRBV6-3	TRBJ2-3	CASSPDGATDTQYF
TRBD1	14	TRBV6-2/TRBV6-3	TRBJ2-1	CASRLGGAYNEQFF
.	12	TRBV11-2	TRBJ2-3	CASSLWGDTQYF
.	16	TRBV12-3/TRBV12-4	TRBJ1-1	CASREDRRSLNTEAFF
.	13	TRBV7-3	TRBJ1-1	CASSSNGGTEAFF
.	13	TRBV20-1	TRBJ1-5	CSADRGGNQPQHF
.	17	TRBV19	TRBJ1-5	CASSIPRQYLSNQPQHF
TRBD2	15	TRBV5-6	TRBJ2-1	CASSRASGGASEQFF
.	14	TRBV5-6	TRBJ1-6	CASSLRRINSPLHF
.	15	TRBV4-1	TRBJ2-5	CASSYQGQYQETQYF
.	13	TRBV7-7	TRBJ1-6	CASSLGGNSPLHF
.	12	TRBV28	TRBJ1-2	CASTSGGHGYTF
TRBD1	14	TRBV5-1	TRBJ1-6	CASSLAGQRSPLHF
.	16	TRBV28	TRBJ1-2	CASSLSPQTAIYGYTF
.	13	TRBV11-2	TRBJ2-1	CASALDWNNEQFF
.	17	TRBV5-1	TRBJ2-3	CASSRDSGSTSTDTQYF
TRBD2	15	TRBV12-3/TRBV12-4	TRBJ2-5	CASSRTSPNTETQYF
.	13	TRBV9	TRBJ2-5	CASSVAVEETQYF
TRBD1	15	TRBV20-1	TRBJ1-6	CSARTGDSYNSPLHF
.	14	TRBV2	TRBJ1-6	CASRPGSIDSPLHF
.	17	TRBV7-2	TRBJ2-3	CASSLTPSQAFRDTQYF
.	12	TRBV12-3/TRBV12-4	TRBJ1-3	CASVNYGNTIYF
TRBD1	15	TRBV6-5	TRBJ2-1	CASSYTGQGNNEQFF
TRBD2	16	TRBV6-5	TRBJ2-3	CASSYSRGIGSDTQYF
TRBD2	15	TRBV2	TRBJ2-1	CASLAGDLSYNEQFF
TRBD1	14	TRBV7-6	TRBJ2-7	CASSLVTGGHEQYF
.	14	TRBV7-8	TRBJ1-6	CASRSAVGFSPLHF
.	13	TRBV7-2	TRBJ2-5	CASSLDFGETQYF
TRBD2	17	TRBV3-1	TRBJ2-5	CASSQDWAGGASETQYF
.	17	TRBV20-1	TRBJ2-1	CSARDLLAGSSYNEQFF
TRBD1	14	TRBV11-3	TRBJ2-5	CASSRTGFKETQYF
TRBD1	17	TRBV18	TRBJ1-4	CASSSTGQAATNEKLFF
.	12	TRBV20-1	TRBJ2-5	CSASGGLVTQYF
TRBD2	18	TRBV5-1	TRBJ2-2	CASSPPAGGGAGTGELFF
TRBD1	17	TRBV14	TRBJ2-2	CASSLRSGTVNTGELFF